This T cell receptor (beta chain) comes out of a study of blood T cell repertoires in COVID-19. Produced via immunoSEQ multiplex PCR; TCRdb's table is partial and in-frame only. There are approximately 440,000 clones in the sample; 90% occur only once, and under 0.7% lies in the top ten. The V end lost 5 bases, the J end lost 5 bases, and 18 bases lay between the germline ends. The CDR3 is 15 residues long. The V gene's germline CDR1 is SGHTA and CDR2 FQGNSA. V usage is TRBV7-2 and J usage is TRBJ2-5, with TRBD2 as a possible D gene (6 bases). This TCR was recovered from a man aged 18-30 years who had recovered from COVID-19. Sequencing was performed on PBMCs or T cells enriched from blood (not recorded which). In DNA form, the CDR3 reads TGTGCCAGCAGCCGCAGTATCGGGGGATCGGAGACCCAGTACTTC. Amino acids: CASSRSIGGSETQYF.